These 28 T cell receptor beta chains were sequenced from one sample in a study of OX40 agonist ivuxolimab in advanced cancers. Profiling relied on immunoSEQ multiplex PCR, and the TCRdb table lists in-frame clones only, not all of them. Among roughly 66,000 clones listed, roughly 87% were seen once. The sequencing used CD4+ or CD8+ T cells sorted from blood, collected in a trial of the OX40 agonist ivuxolimab. The receptors originated from an adult with an advanced solid tumor such as melanoma, head and neck, liver or kidney cancer.

This clone showed up just once. The CDR3 DNA reads as TGTGCCAGCAGCCCCGGACTAGCAGGGGAGACCCAGTACTTC. Its translation is CASSPGLAGETQYF. This chain links TRBV4-2 with TRBJ2-5, with 8 bases fitting TRBD2. Germline V gene lookup returns CDR1 LGHNA and CDR2 YNFKEQ. This CDR3 contains 14 residues. Losses at the gene ends were 4 bases for V and 5 bases for J; bases not matched to a gene: 6.

The chain joins TRBV27 to TRBJ2-6; a weak D match, TRBD2 (6 bases). Trimming shortened V by 7 bases and J by 0 bases, and 16 bases separated the two germline ends. Germline CDR1 is MNHEY and CDR2 is SMNVEV (reference sequence). The CDR3 has 17 amino acids. The CDR3 loop is CASTRYGGGSGANVLTF. DNA of the CDR3: TGTGCCAGCACGCGATACGGGGGTGGCTCTGGGGCCAACGTCCTGACTTTC.

V and J are TRBV7-2 and TRBJ1-1; D gene unclear. The ends were cut back, 1 base at V and 5 bases at J, with 11 bases in the middle. The CDR3 loop spans 14 amino acids. From germline, CDR1 is SGHTA and CDR2 FQGNSA. The CDR3 protein is CASSLGRMGTEAFF. The CDR3 DNA reads as TGTGCCAGCAGCTTAGGACGGATGGGGACTGAAGCTTTCTTT.

The chain employs TRBV18 and TRBJ2-5, with 7 nucleotides matching TRBD1. Germline V gene sequence: CDR1 KGHSH, CDR2 LQKENI. V trimming: 3 bases; J trimming: 1 base; junction bases outside the gene matches: 5. The CDR3 consists of 15 residues. The CDR3 loop reads CASSPPTGVQETQYF. The CDR3 DNA follows: TGTGCCAGCTCACCCCCCACAGGGGTCCAAGAGACCCAGTACTTC.

V usage is TRBV5-1 and J usage is TRBJ2-7; 8 bases map to TRBD2. Looked up from germline, CDR1 is SGHRS and CDR2 is YFSETQ. J was trimmed by 6 bases and V by 0 bases; bases with no gene match: 5. This CDR3 has 14 residues. CDR3 in DNA: TGCGCCAGCAGCTTGGCGACTAGCGCGGCCGAGCAGTACTTC. The encoded protein is CASSLATSAAEQYF. The variable domain in full, completed from reference TRBV5-1 and TRBJ2-7, reads KAGVTQTPRYLIKTRGQQVTLSCSPISGHRSVSWYQQTPGQGLQFLFEYFSETQRNKGNFPGRFSGRQFSNSRSEMNVSTLELGDSALYLCASSLATSAAEQYFGPGTRLTVT.

The rearrangement uses TRBV10-1 and TRBJ2-7, with TRBD2 matching over 8 bases. The CDR3 contains 13 residues. Germline V lookup: CDR1 WNHNN, CDR2 SYGVQD (reference sequence). With 4 bases clipped from V and 1 base from J, the junction kept 0 bases outside the gene matches. CDR3 nucleotides: TGCGCCAGCAGTGGACTAGCGTCCTACGAGCAGTACTTC. This codes for CASSGLASYEQYF.

The CDR3 protein is CASSLNVGSYNEQFF. The CDR3, as DNA: TGTGCCAGCAGCTTAAATGTCGGCTCCTACAATGAGCAGTTCTTC. This chain connects TRBV7-3 to TRBJ2-1, with D hard to call. From germline, CDR1 is SGHTA and CDR2 FQGTGA. V lost 1 base and J lost 0, with 7 bases in between. The CDR3 extends over 15 amino acids.

The V call is TRBV30, the J call TRBJ1-1, with a weak D call TRBD1 (5 bases). Looked up from germline, CDR1 is GTSNPN and CDR2 is SVGIG (reference sequence). Trimming took 0 bases from V and 10 from J, leaving 12 bases between them. The CDR3 has 12 residues. The chain's CDR3 is CAWSVMGVVAFF. The CDR3 nucleotides are TGTGCCTGGAGTGTAATGGGGGTTGTAGCTTTCTTT.

This chain uses TRBV6-4 with TRBJ2-2; 7 nucleotides agree with TRBD2. Germline values: CDR1 MRHNA, CDR2 SNTAGT. This CDR3 comprises 16 residues. V was clipped by 3 bases and J by 2 bases; unmatched bases: 6. The CDR3 protein is CASSEHGTTNTGELFF. The CDR3 DNA is TGTGCCAGCAGTGAGCACGGGACTACCAACACCGGGGAGCTGTTTTTT.

This clone appeared a single time. V is TRBV12-5 and J is TRBJ1-5; the D gene is possibly TRBD1 (6 bases). Germline CDR1 and CDR2: LGHNT and FRNRAP. Trimming pared 5 bases from V and 4 bases from J, leaving 21 bases between. The CDR3 length is 17 residues. The CDR3 nucleotides read TGTGCTAGTGGTCAGATTACCCTGGACAGAACAAATCAGCCCCAGCATTTT. Its protein is CASGQITLDRTNQPQHF.

This clone was recorded a few times. The rearrangement links TRBV19 to TRBJ2-5; 8 bases fit TRBD2. Trimming took 4 bases from V and 0 from J; bases not matched to a gene: 7. Germline V gene data show CDR1 as LNHDA and CDR2 as SQIVND (reference sequence). CDR3 length: 16 residues. CDR3 loop: CASSTGTSNYQETQYF. The CDR3 coding sequence is TGTGCCAGTAGTACCGGGACTAGTAACTACCAAGAGACCCAGTACTTC.

The rearrangement uses TRBV19 and TRBJ2-7; possible D gene TRBD1, 6 bases. V was cut by 10 bases and J by 4 bases, with 17 bases left in between. CDR1 and CDR2 from the germline V gene are LNHDA and SQIVND (reference sequence). This CDR3 is built from 13 residues. The CDR3 DNA sequence: TGTGCCACCGAGGACAGATATAAGTACGAGCAGTACTTC. Translated: CATEDRYKYEQYF.

The V call is TRBV18, the J call TRBJ1-1, with a tentative D call TRBD1 (6 bases). This CDR3 has 14 amino acids. The germline CDR1 and CDR2 sequences are KGHSH and LQKENI. Trimming pared 2 bases from V and 2 bases from J, leaving 9 bases between. As DNA, the CDR3 is TGTGCCAGCTCACCATCAGGGGCAAACACTGAAGCTTTCTTT. As protein: CASSPSGANTEAFF.

The chain joins TRBV5-4 to TRBJ2-2; the match to TRBD1 covers 9 bases. The germline V gene has CDR1 SGHNT and CDR2 YYREEE (reference sequence). V lost 2 bases and J lost 5; bases outside the gene matches: 1. This CDR3 contains 14 residues. The CDR3 loop is CASSFDRGTGELFF. DNA for the CDR3: TGTGCCAGCAGCTTCGACAGGGGGACCGGGGAGCTGTTTTTT.

The chain employs TRBV6-4 and TRBJ2-1; TRBD2 matches 11 bases. Trimming took 0 bases from V and 4 from J; bases not matched to a gene: 8. Germline values: CDR1 MRHNA, CDR2 SNTAGT. The CDR3 runs to 18 residues. The CDR3 DNA reads TGTGCCAGCAGTGACTCGGTAGCGGGAGGGCCCTTGTACAATGAGCAGTTCTTC. It is translated as CASSDSVAGGPLYNEQFF.

The V and J genes are TRBV18 and TRBJ2-5; 7 nucleotides align to TRBD1. The closer fit of TRBJ2-7 to the DNA end suggests the J call may be wrong. The CDR3 covers 14 residues. Germline values: CDR1 KGHSH, CDR2 LQKENI. The CDR3 nucleotides read TGTGCCAGCTCACCTCAGGGGGACCCCTACGAGCAGTACTTC. This encodes CASSPQGDPYEQYF.

This clone came up once. This chain links TRBV7-2 with TRBJ1-2; 7 nucleotides agree with TRBD1. The germline CDR1 and CDR2 sequences are SGHTA and FQGNSA. The CDR3 is 13 residues long. With 5 bases clipped from V and 4 bases from J, the junction kept 4 bases outside the gene matches. The CDR3 nucleotides are TGTGCCAGCAGCAGGGACAGCGTCTATGGCTACACCTTC. Its translation: CASSRDSVYGYTF.

This chain uses TRBV28 with TRBJ2-5; the D is unclear. CDR1 is MDHEN and CDR2 is SYDVKM in the germline V gene. Trimming cost V 5 bases and J 2 bases, with 0 bases left between them. CDR3 size: 10 residues. CDR3 loop: CASSQETQYF. The CDR3 DNA is TGTGCCAGCAGTCAAGAGACCCAGTACTTC. Drawing the rest from reference TRBV28 and TRBJ2-5, the complete variable domain is DVKVTQSSRYLVKRTGEKVFLECVQDMDHENMFWYRQDPGLGLRLIYFSYDVKMKEKGDIPEGYSVSREKKERFSLILESASTNQTSMYLCASSQETQYFGPGTRLLVL.

The rearrangement uses TRBV6-1 and TRBJ1-4, with TRBD1 matching 9 bases. Germline values: CDR1 MNHNS, CDR2 SASEGT. V was clipped by 4 bases and J by 6 bases; unmatched bases: 6. This CDR3 is built from 15 residues. The CDR3 nucleotides are TGTGCCAGCAGTGCCACAGGGGGCGCGGATGAAAAACTGTTTTTT. This translates into CASSATGGADEKLFF.

The rearrangement uses TRBV19 and TRBJ2-7; a possible D gene is TRBD1 (6 bases). Per germline, CDR1 LNHDA and CDR2 SQIVND (reference sequence). V was pared by 5 bases and J by 6 bases, with 17 bases between. The CDR3 sequence is 14 residues long. As DNA, the CDR3 is TGTGCCAGTAGTCCCGGGACAACCTTCGGCGAGCAGTACTTC. It is translated as CASSPGTTFGEQYF.

The chain couples TRBV5-1 to TRBJ2-2; 7 bases are shared with TRBD2. CDR3 size: 15 residues. Germline V gene lookup returns CDR1 SGHRS and CDR2 YFSETQ. V lost 4 bases, J lost 0 bases, and 3 bases stayed unmatched. In DNA form, the CDR3 reads TGCGCCAGCAGCCCTCTAGCGGCGAACACCGGGGAGCTGTTTTTT. Encoded protein: CASSPLAANTGELFF.

The chain has TRBV27 and TRBJ2-1; 8 positions match TRBD1. This CDR3 has 15 amino acids. V lost 7 bases to trimming and J lost 8 bases; unmatched junction nucleotides: 13. Germline lookup yields CDR1 MNHEY and CDR2 SMNVEV (reference sequence). The CDR3 is CASNTRAGGRYEQFF. In DNA, the CDR3 is TGTGCCAGCAACACCAGGGCAGGGGGCAGGTATGAGCAGTTCTTC.

The rearrangement links TRBV6-5 to TRBJ1-4; no definite D call. Trimming removed 0 bases from V and 12 bases from J, with 14 bases in between. The CDR3 contains 14 residues. Germline CDR1 reads MNHEY; CDR2 reads SVGAGI. The CDR3 nucleotides read TGTGCCAGCAGTTACTCCGGCAGGATAAAGGAACTGTTTTTT. It translates to CASSYSGRIKELFF.

The chain has TRBV5-1 and TRBJ1-2; no definite D call. With 1 base removed from V and 8 bases from J, the gap between germline ends came to 18 bases. Germline V gene data show CDR1 as SGHRS and CDR2 as YFSETQ. This CDR3 contains 15 residues. The CDR3 reads CASSLSSRSLQGYTF. CDR3 bases: TGCGCCAGCAGCTTGTCATCCCGGTCGTTACAGGGCTACACCTTC. The full variable domain, its missing parts supplied by reference TRBV5-1 and TRBJ1-2, is KAGVTQTPRYLIKTRGQQVTLSCSPISGHRSVSWYQQTPGQGLQFLFEYFSETQRNKGNFPGRFSGRQFSNSRSEMNVSTLELGDSALYLCASSLSSRSLQGYTFGSGTRLTVV.

CDR3 DNA sequence: TGTGCCAGCAGCTATGACCCGAACACTGAAGCTTTCTTT. Protein sequence: CASSYDPNTEAFF. V is TRBV7-9 and J is TRBJ1-1; D is undetermined. V lost 4 bases to trimming and J lost 1 base, with 7 bases between them. The CDR3 runs to 13 residues. Germline loops: CDR1 SEHNR, CDR2 FQNEAQ (reference sequence).

V is TRBV21-1 and J is TRBJ2-7. TRBV21-1 is given as a pseudogene. The CDR3 is 16 amino acids. The CDR3 protein is CASSKARGHPQYEQYF. In DNA, the CDR3 is TGTGCCAGCAGCAAAGCCCGGGGCCATCCTCAGTACGAGCAGTACTTC.

V usage is TRBV6-1 and J usage is TRBJ2-7, with a possible D match to TRBD2 (5 bases). With 6 bases removed from V and 2 bases from J, the gap between germline ends came to 5 bases. Germline V gene data show CDR1 as MNHNS and CDR2 as SASEGT. This CDR3 contains 11 residues. The CDR3 is CASRRAYEQYF. The DNA of the CDR3 is TGTGCCAGCAGGCGGGCCTACGAGCAGTACTTC.

This clone was counted a few times. The chain carries TRBV7-9 and TRBJ2-7; TRBD2 matches 13 bases. This CDR3 region has 18 residues. V lost 5 bases to trimming and J lost 1 base; unmatched junction nucleotides: 11. Germline values: CDR1 SEHNR, CDR2 FQNEAQ (reference sequence). DNA of the CDR3: TGTGCCAGCAGCCCACGTTCACTGACTAGCGGGAGGTCCTACGAGCAGTACTTC. Encoded protein: CASSPRSLTSGRSYEQYF.